The clone carrying this T cell receptor (beta chain) was counted at least ten times. Trimming took 8 bases from V and 8 from J, leaving 17 bases between them. Germline V gene sequence: CDR1 MNHEY, CDR2 SVGEGT. The CDR3 runs 13 residues. Authors of the study amplified TCR beta CDR3 regions from RNA transcripts. HTBI primers drove first-round RT-PCR of the TCR CDR3. MiXCR, run by TCRdb on the multiplex PCR reads, gives a single entry per CDR3 protein. In the table there are around 280,000 distinct CDR3 sequences, roughly 15% of which are singletons. This entry comes from a study of T cells in Graves' hyperthyroidism and ophthalmopathy. These patients, aged 18 to 65, had recently diagnosed hyperthyroidism lasting under 2 months.

The source of this sequence is a woman aged 25 to 39 with Graves' hyperthyroidism that later progressed to Graves' ophthalmopathy. The chain uses TRBV6-2 or TRBV6-3 and TRBJ2-3; perhaps TRBD1 as D (5 bases). Sequencing used blood. The CDR3 reads CASSKGSLGTQYF. DNA for the CDR3: TGTGCCAGCTCTAAGGGGTCATTAGGTACGCAGTATTTT.